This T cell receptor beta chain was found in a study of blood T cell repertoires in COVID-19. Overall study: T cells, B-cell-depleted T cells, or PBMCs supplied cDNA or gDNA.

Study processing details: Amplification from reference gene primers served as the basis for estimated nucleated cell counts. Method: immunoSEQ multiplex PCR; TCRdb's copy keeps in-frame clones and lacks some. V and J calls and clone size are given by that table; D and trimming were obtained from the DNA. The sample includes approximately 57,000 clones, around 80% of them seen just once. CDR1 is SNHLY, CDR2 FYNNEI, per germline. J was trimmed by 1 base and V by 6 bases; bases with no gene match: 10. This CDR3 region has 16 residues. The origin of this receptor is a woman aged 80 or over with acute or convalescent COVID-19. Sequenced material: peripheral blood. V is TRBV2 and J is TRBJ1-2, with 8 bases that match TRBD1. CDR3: CASRGGQGAYNYGYTF. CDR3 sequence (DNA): TGTGCCAGCAGGGGAGGGCAGGGGGCTTATAACTATGGCTACACCTTC. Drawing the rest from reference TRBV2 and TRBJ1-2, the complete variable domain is EPEVTQTPSHQVTQMGQEVILRCVPISNHLYFYWYRQILGQKVEFLVSFYNNEISEKSEIFDDQFSVERPDGSNFTLKIRSTKLEDSAMYFCASRGGQGAYNYGYTFGSGTRLTVV.